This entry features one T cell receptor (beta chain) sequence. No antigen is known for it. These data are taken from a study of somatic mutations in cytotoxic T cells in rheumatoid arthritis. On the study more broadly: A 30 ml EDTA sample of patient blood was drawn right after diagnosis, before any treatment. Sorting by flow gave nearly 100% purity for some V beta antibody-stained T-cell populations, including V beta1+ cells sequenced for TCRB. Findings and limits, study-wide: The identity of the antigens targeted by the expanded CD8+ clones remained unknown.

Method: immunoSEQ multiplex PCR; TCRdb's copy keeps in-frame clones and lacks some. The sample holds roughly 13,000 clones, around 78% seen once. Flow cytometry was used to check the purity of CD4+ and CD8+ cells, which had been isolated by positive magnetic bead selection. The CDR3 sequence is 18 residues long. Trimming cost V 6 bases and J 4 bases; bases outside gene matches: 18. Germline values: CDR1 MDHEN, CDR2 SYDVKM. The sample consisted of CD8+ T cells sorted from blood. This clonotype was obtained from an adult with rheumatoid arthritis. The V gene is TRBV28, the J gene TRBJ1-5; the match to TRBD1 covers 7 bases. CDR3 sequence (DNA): TGTGCCAGCAGGAACCGGGACAGAGTAATACTACTAAATCAGCCCCAGCATTTT. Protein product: CASRNRDRVILLNQPQHF.